This is a list of T cell receptor beta chains from one sample in a study of sequential checkpoint blockade in melanoma. The repertoire was sequenced with immunoSEQ multiplex PCR; TCRdb's copy has only in-frame clones and lacks some. The table records about 21,000 clones, roughly 80% of them present only once. Sequences were derived from CD8+ T cells sorted from blood (inferred from file names), sampled from a patient given nivolumab and ipilimumab in sequence. The source of these receptors is a human donor with melanoma. The CDR3 runs from the conserved cysteine through the conserved F or W. A D gene is named only where the DNA matches it firmly. Some rows mark clone size as missing; the rest say once, few, many or name a class of expanded clone.

TGCGCCAGCAGCCAAGATTTAGCCCCGGGGTATGGCTACACCTTC | CASSQDLAPGYGYTF | TRBV4-3 | . | TRBJ1-2 | few
TGTGCCAGCAGCTTAGGAAATTCCTACGAGCAGTACTTC | CASSLGNSYEQYF | TRBV7-2 | . | TRBJ2-7 | .
TGCGCCAGCAGCGACTGGACAGGGCTTGACTATGGCTACACCTTC | CASSDWTGLDYGYTF | TRBV5-1 | TRBD1 | TRBJ1-2 | medium-sized
TGTGCCAGCAGTTACTACGGGGGAGGGCCATACGAGCAGTACTTC | CASSYYGGGPYEQYF | TRBV6-5 | TRBD2 | TRBJ2-7 | .
TGTGCCTGGACCAGAAGGGGCCTGGGGAAGACCCAGTACTTC | CAWTRRGLGKTQYF | TRBV30 | . | TRBJ2-5 | .
TGTGCCAGCGGACTAGCGGGGCGCGAGCAGTACTTC | CASGLAGREQYF | TRBV27 | TRBD2 | TRBJ2-7 | .
TGCGCCAGCAGCTTGAGGACAGGGAGGCGGACTGAAGCTTTCTTT | CASSLRTGRRTEAFF | TRBV5-1 | TRBD1 | TRBJ1-1 | .
TGTGCCATCAGGTCCCGGGACCAAGAGACCCAGTACTTC | CAIRSRDQETQYF | TRBV10-3 | . | TRBJ2-5 | .
TGTGCCTGGAACTTTGGGACAGCTAATCAGCCCCAGCATTTT | CAWNFGTANQPQHF | TRBV30 | TRBD1 | TRBJ1-5 | .
TGTGCCAGCAGTAAACTCACTAGCGGGAGCAGTGAGCAGTTCTTC | CASSKLTSGSSEQFF | TRBV11-3 | TRBD2 | TRBJ2-1 | .
TGTGCCAGCAGCGGCGAAAGGGGCGGAGAAACCGGGGAGCTGTTTTTT | CASSGERGGETGELFF | TRBV7-8 | . | TRBJ2-2 | few
TGTGCCAGCAGCTCGACTAGGGTCGAGCAGTTCTTC | CASSSTRVEQFF | TRBV11-2 | . | TRBJ2-1 | .
TGTGCCAGCAGTTTCGACAGGGAAGGGTCTGGAAACACCATATATTTT | CASSFDREGSGNTIYF | TRBV27 | TRBD1 | TRBJ1-3 | .
TGTGCCTGTTTCGACAGGGAGATTTTAAATTCACCCCTCCACTTT | CACFDREILNSPLHF | TRBV30 | TRBD1 | TRBJ1-6 | .
TGTGCCAGCAGCAACCACCGACAGAGCTCCTACGAGCAGTACTTC | CASSNHRQSSYEQYF | TRBV7-8 | . | TRBJ2-7 | .
TGCGCCAGCAGCTTGGCGCCAGCGCACTCCTACGAGCAGTACTTC | CASSLAPAHSYEQYF | TRBV5-1 | . | TRBJ2-7 | .
TGTGCCAGCAGCGACACCGGGACAGGTGGTTTTAATTCACCCCTCCACTTT | CASSDTGTGGFNSPLHF | TRBV7-6 | TRBD1 | TRBJ1-6 | .
TGTGCCAGCAGACCCGGGACCTATAATTCACCCCTCCACTTT | CASRPGTYNSPLHF | TRBV6-5 | . | TRBJ1-6 | .
TGCAGCGTTGGGTCGCGGGGTCCCTACGAGCAGTACTTC | CSVGSRGPYEQYF | TRBV29-1 | . | TRBJ2-7 | .
TGTGCCAGTAAAGGCCCCGTGGGGACAGACTACGAGCAGTACTTC | CASKGPVGTDYEQYF | TRBV19 | TRBD1 | TRBJ2-7 | medium-sized
TGTGCCAGCAGTTTTGGACAGGGCGTGAACGAGCAGTACTTC | CASSFGQGVNEQYF | TRBV5-8 | TRBD1 | TRBJ2-7 | .
TGTGCCTGGAATCCGGGTTCGAACACTGAAGCTTTCTTT | CAWNPGSNTEAFF | TRBV30 | . | TRBJ1-1 | .
TGTGCCAGCAGTCTGGGGCTACAGGGGTGGTTC | CASSLGLQGWF | TRBV25-1 | TRBD1 | TRBJ2-7 | .
TGTGCCAGCAGCTTTGGGGCGGCCTACGAGCAGTACTTC | CASSFGAAYEQYF | TRBV7-2 | . | TRBJ2-7 | .
TGTGCCTGGGTAGGGGCCGGCACAGATACGCAGTATTTT | CAWVGAGTDTQYF | TRBV30 | . | TRBJ2-3 | .
TGTGCCAGCAGGGGGGACTCCGCAACTAATGAAAAACTGTTTTTT | CASRGDSATNEKLFF | TRBV27 | . | TRBJ1-4 | few
TGTGCCAGAAGACAAGCCGGGTCCAAGAACTACGAGCAGTACTTC | CARRQAGSKNYEQYF | TRBV5-3 | . | TRBJ2-7 | once
TGTGCCAGCAGTGAAGTTCAGGGACGGGGGAGGGAAAAACTGTTTTTT | CASSEVQGRGREKLFF | TRBV2 | . | TRBJ1-4 | .
TGTGCCAGCAGTCCGTACCGGGAGGCCAATGAGCAGTTCTTC | CASSPYREANEQFF | TRBV28 | TRBD2 | TRBJ2-1 | few
TGTGCCAGCAGTAACATGGGAGCGGCAAGCTCCTACAATGAGCAGTTCTTC | CASSNMGAASSYNEQFF | TRBV9 | . | TRBJ2-1 | .